Included here is one T cell receptor (beta chain) sequence, with context. The sample originates from a study of Ad26.COV2.S vaccination and SARS-CoV-2 variants. Noted treatment: roughly 18 received Ad26.COV2.S at low or high dose, single or two shots; 5 received placebo; per-sample allocation not given. Sampling took place 63 days after the first vaccine or placebo injection. The protocol was immunoSEQ multiplex PCR, while the TCRdb copy is restricted to in-frame clones and leaves out a portion. In the table there are about 480,000 clones, roughly 85% of which are singletons. This CDR3 is built from 14 residues. CDR1 SGHRS and CDR2 YFSETQ come from the germline V gene. V was cut by 3 bases and J by 0 bases, with 10 bases left in between.

The input for sequencing was peripheral blood, taken in a trial of Ad26.COV2.S vaccine versus placebo. This clonotype was sampled from a person between 18 and 60 years old who received the Ad26.COV2.S COVID-19 vaccine or a placebo. The chain uses TRBV5-1 and TRBJ2-7; D is undetermined. DNA for the CDR3: TGCGCCAGCAGCTCATTACAGAGCTCCTACGAGCAGTACTTC. This translates into CASSSLQSSYEQYF.